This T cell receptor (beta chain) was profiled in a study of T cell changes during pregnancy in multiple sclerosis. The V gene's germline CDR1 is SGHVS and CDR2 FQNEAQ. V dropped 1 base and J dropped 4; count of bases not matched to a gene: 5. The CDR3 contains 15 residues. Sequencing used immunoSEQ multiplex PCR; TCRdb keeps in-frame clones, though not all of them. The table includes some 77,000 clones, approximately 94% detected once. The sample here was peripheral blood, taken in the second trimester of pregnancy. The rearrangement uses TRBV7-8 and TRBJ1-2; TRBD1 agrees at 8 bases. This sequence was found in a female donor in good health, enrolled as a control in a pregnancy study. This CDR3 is CASSLGQGRGYGYTF. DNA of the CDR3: TGTGCCAGCAGCTTAGGACAGGGGCGAGGCTATGGCTACACCTTC.